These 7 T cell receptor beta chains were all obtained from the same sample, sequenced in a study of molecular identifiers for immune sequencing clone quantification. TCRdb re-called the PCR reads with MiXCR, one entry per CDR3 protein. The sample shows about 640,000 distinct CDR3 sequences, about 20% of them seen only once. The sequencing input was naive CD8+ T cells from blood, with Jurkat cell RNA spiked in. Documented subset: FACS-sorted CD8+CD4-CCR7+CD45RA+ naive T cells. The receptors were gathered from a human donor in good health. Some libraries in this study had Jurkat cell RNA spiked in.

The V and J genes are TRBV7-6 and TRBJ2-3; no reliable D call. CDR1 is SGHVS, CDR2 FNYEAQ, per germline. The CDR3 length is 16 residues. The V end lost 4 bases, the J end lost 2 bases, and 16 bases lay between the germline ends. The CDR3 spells CASSSAQTSPTDTQYF. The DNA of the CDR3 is TGTGCCAGCAGCTCAGCCCAGACATCGCCCACAGATACGCAGTATTTT.

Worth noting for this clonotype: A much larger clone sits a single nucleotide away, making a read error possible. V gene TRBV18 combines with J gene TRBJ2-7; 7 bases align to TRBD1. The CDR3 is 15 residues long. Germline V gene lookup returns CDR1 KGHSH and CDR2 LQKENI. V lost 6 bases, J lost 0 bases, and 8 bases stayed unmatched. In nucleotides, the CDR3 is TGTGCCAGCTCGCCGGGGACAGACCACTCCTACGAGCAGTACTTC. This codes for CASSPGTDHSYEQYF.

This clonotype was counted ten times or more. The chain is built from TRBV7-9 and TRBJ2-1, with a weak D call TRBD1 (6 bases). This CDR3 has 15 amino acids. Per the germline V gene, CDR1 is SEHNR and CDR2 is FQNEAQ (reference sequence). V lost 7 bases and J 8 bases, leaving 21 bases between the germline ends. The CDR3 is CASTSVTGPADEQFF. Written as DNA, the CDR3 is TGTGCCAGCACCTCCGTGACAGGCCCCGCCGATGAGCAGTTCTTC.

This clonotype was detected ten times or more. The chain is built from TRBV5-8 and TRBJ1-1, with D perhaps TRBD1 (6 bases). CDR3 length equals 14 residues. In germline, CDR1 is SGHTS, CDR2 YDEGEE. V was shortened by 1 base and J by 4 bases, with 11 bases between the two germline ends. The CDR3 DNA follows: TGTGCCAGCAGCTTGTACGGGACAAGCACTGAAGCTTTCTTT. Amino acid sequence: CASSLYGTSTEAFF.

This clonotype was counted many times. Here the CDR3 reads CSARDFLQGVEEKLFF. CDR3 DNA sequence: TGCAGTGCTAGAGACTTTCTACAGGGGGTTGAGGAAAAACTGTTTTTT. This rearrangement joins TRBV20-1 to TRBJ1-4; 8 bases fit TRBD1. The CDR3 is 16 amino acids. Germline loops: CDR1 DFQATT, CDR2 SNEGSKA (reference sequence). V lost 0 bases to trimming and J lost 8 bases; unmatched junction nucleotides: 11.

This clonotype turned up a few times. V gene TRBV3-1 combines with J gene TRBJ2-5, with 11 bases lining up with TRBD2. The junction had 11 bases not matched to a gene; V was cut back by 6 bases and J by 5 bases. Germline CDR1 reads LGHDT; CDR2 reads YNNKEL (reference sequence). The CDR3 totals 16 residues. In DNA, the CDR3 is TGTGCCAGCAGTCGACCTACTAGCGGGAGTCACGAGACCCAGTACTTC. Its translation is CASSRPTSGSHETQYF.

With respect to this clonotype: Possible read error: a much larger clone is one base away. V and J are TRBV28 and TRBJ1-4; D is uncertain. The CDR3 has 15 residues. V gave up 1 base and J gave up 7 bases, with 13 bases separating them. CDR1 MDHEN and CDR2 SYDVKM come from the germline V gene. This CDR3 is CASSLSKGFGEKLFF. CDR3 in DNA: TGTGCCAGCAGTTTATCCAAGGGATTTGGTGAAAAACTGTTTTTT.